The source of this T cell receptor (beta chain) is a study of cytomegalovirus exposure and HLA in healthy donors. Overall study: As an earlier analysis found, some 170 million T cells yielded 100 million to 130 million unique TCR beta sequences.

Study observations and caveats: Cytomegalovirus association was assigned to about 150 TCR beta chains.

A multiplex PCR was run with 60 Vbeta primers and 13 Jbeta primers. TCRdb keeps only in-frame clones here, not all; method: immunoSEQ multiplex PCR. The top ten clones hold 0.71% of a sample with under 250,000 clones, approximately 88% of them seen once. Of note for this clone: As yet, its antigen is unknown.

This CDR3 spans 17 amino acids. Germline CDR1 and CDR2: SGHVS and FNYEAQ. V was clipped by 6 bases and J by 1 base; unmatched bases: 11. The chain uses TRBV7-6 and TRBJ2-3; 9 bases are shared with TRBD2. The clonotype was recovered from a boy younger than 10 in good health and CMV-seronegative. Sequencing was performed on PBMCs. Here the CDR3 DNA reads TGTGCCAGCAGTCACCCCCCGCGGGGGGGTCGCACAGATACGCAGTATTTT. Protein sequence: CASSHPPRGGRTDTQYF.